Sequencing of this T cell receptor beta chain was carried out in a study of response to subunit inactivated influenza vaccine. V was pared by 1 base and J by 8 bases, with 14 bases between. This CDR3 is 14 amino acids long. The germline V gene encodes CDR1 SNHLY and CDR2 FYNNEI. Notes on the study in general: Authors proposed each seasonal influenza vaccination draws in few new T cells.

Note on this clonotype: Its antigen is not known.

TCRdb analysed the RT-PCR reads with MiXCR anew, one entry per CDR3 protein. This repertoire shows approximately 500,000 distinct CDR3 sequences, about 14% found once; its top ten account for around 10%. This rearrangement joins TRBV2 to TRBJ1-2; unclear D gene. The clonotype comes from a man aged 45-60 years who received an inactivated influenza vaccine. The sequencing here drew on PBMCs from blood, taken roughly 12 days after vaccination. The CDR3 DNA follows: TGTGCCAGCAGTGAAGTTGGAGGTTCTCGGGGCTACACCTTC. The encoded protein is CASSEVGGSRGYTF.